Below, 32 T cell receptor beta chains from the same sample are listed, as sequenced in a study of T cell changes during pregnancy in multiple sclerosis. The data were produced by immunoSEQ multiplex PCR, yet TCRdb's version contains in-frame clones alone and is incomplete. The sample records fewer than 100,000 clones, approximately 94% being singletons. The sequencing used peripheral blood, collected after pregnancy. The receptors were gathered from a female donor in good health, enrolled as a control in a pregnancy study.

The V gene is TRBV4-1, the J gene TRBJ2-3, with 10 bases lining up with TRBD2. V was pared by 4 bases and J by 1 base, with 5 bases of the junction left unmatched. The CDR3 has 16 amino acids. Germline CDR1 and CDR2: MGHRA and YSYEKL. The CDR3 DNA sequence: TGCGCCAGCAGCCCGCGGCTAGCGGGAGGCACAGATACGCAGTATTTT. Protein product: CASSPRLAGGTDTQYF.

The CDR3 protein is CASSSSVSSYNEQFF. Here the CDR3 DNA reads TGTGCCAGCAGCTCTAGCGTGAGCTCCTACAATGAGCAGTTCTTC. The V and J genes are TRBV4-2 and TRBJ2-1; D perhaps matches TRBD2 (6 bases). Trimming removed 5 bases at V and 0 bases at J, with 11 bases between. This CDR3 comprises 15 residues. The germline gives CDR1 LGHNA, CDR2 YNFKEQ.

This chain connects TRBV10-3 to TRBJ1-2, with D possibly matching TRBD1 (5 bases). Germline CDR1 reads ENHRY; CDR2 reads SYGVKD. V dropped 7 bases and J dropped 5 bases, with 14 bases sitting between them. This CDR3 region has 13 residues. Written as DNA, the CDR3 is TGTGCCATCAAAGGTGGGGAGGGGTATGGCTACACCTTC. Amino acid sequence: CAIKGGEGYGYTF.

This clone was recorded only once. The chain uses TRBV11-2 and TRBJ2-1; tentative D call: TRBD2 (6 bases). The CDR3 spans 14 residues. V lost 0 bases and J lost 7, with 10 bases in between. Germline values: CDR1 SGHAT, CDR2 FQNNGV. The CDR3 DNA sequence: TGTGCCAGCAGCTTAGAATCAGGGAGGAATGAGCAGTTCTTC. The encoded protein is CASSLESGRNEQFF.

The rearrangement links TRBV2 to TRBJ2-1; 7 bases align to TRBD1. V dropped 5 bases and J dropped 10; count of bases not matched to a gene: 8. There are 13 residues in the CDR3. The V gene's germline CDR1 is SNHLY and CDR2 FYNNEI. The CDR3: CASSPTGVEEQFF. The DNA for the CDR3 is TGTGCCAGCAGTCCCACAGGGGTAGAGGAGCAGTTCTTC.

This chain connects TRBV30 to TRBJ1-5; a weak D match, TRBD1 (6 bases). The germline CDR1 and CDR2 sequences are GTSNPN and SVGIG (reference sequence). V shed 2 bases and J shed 6 bases, with 23 bases lying between them. This CDR3 region has 17 residues. DNA of the CDR3: TGTGCCTGGAGTCGGTCCCCTGGGCAGGGGAACACTCAGCCCCAGCATTTT. Encoded protein: CAWSRSPGQGNTQPQHF.

The V call is TRBV21-1, the J call TRBJ2-7; whether TRBD2, the table's D call, matches the DNA was not checked. TRBV21-1 counts as a pseudogene. The CDR3 sequence is 17 residues long. The CDR3 loop is CASSKGSSLAGVYEQYF. The CDR3 region has the DNA TGTGCCAGCAGCAAAGGATCGTCACTAGCGGGAGTGTACGAGCAGTACTTC.

This clone appeared once. The rearrangement joins TRBV5-8 to TRBJ2-3, with a weak D call TRBD2 (5 bases). Germline values: CDR1 SGHTS, CDR2 YDEGEE. V was trimmed by 1 base and J by 2 bases, leaving 11 bases between them. The CDR3 is made up of 15 amino acids. In DNA, the CDR3 is TGTGCCAGCAGCTTGCAGCGGTACGTCACAGATACGCAGTATTTT. As protein: CASSLQRYVTDTQYF. The complete variable domain, with remaining parts taken from reference TRBV5-8 and TRBJ2-3, reads EAGVTQSPTHLIKTRGQQATLRCSPISGHTSVYWYQQALGLGLQFLLWYDEGEERNRGNFPPRFSGRQFPNYSSELNVNALELEDSALYLCASSLQRYVTDTQYFGPGTRLTVL.

Only one count was recorded for this clone. J is TRBJ2-1 and V is TRBV2; TRBD2 aligns across 11 bases. V shed 4 bases, J shed 4 bases, and the junction held 3 bases outside the gene matches. CDR1 is SNHLY and CDR2 is FYNNEI in the germline V gene. The CDR3 is made up of 15 amino acids. The CDR3 spells CASSAGTSGYNEQFF. The CDR3 nucleotides are TGTGCCAGCAGTGCGGGGACTAGCGGATACAATGAGCAGTTCTTC.

V gene TRBV27 combines with J gene TRBJ2-5, with D possibly TRBD2 on 5 matching bases. Germline values: CDR1 MNHEY, CDR2 SMNVEV (reference sequence). The CDR3 has 14 amino acids. V shed 0 bases and J shed 5 bases, with 10 bases lying between them. DNA of the CDR3: TGTGCCAGCAGTTTATCGCCACTAGGGGAGACCCAGTACTTC. Its protein product is CASSLSPLGETQYF.

This sequence joins TRBV18 and TRBJ1-1; D may be TRBD1 (5 bases). Germline V gene lookup returns CDR1 KGHSH and CDR2 LQKENI. The CDR3 covers 17 residues. V lost 1 base and J 3 bases, leaving 18 bases between the germline ends. The CDR3 nucleotides are TGTGCCAGCTCACCACTGCGGGGGAGGTCTCTTGACACTGAAGCTTTCTTT. Translated: CASSPLRGRSLDTEAFF.

The chain combines TRBV27 with TRBJ2-7, with D possibly being TRBD1 (5 bases). Trimming shortened V by 2 bases and J by 4 bases, and 9 bases separated the two germline ends. The CDR3 covers 13 residues. CDR1 is MNHEY, CDR2 SMNVEV, per germline (reference sequence). CDR3 nucleotides: TGTGCCAGCAGTTTAGGGCCAGGGTACGAGCAGTACTTC. This encodes CASSLGPGYEQYF.

The chain is built from TRBV30 and TRBJ1-6; 8 bases are shared with TRBD1. J gave up 9 bases and V 3 bases, and 4 bases lay outside the gene matches. The CDR3 runs to 13 residues. Germline assignment: CDR1 GTSNPN and CDR2 SVGIG (reference sequence). The CDR3 sequence is CAWSQGALSPLHF. CDR3 nucleotides: TGTGCCTGGAGCCAGGGGGCTCTTTCACCCCTCCACTTT.

The chain couples TRBV11-2 to TRBJ1-6; 11 bases agree with TRBD1. CDR1 and CDR2 (germline): SGHAT, FQNNGV. The CDR3 is 14 residues long. The J segment lost 9 bases and the V segment lost 5 bases, leaving 3 bases of the junction unmatched. The DNA of the CDR3 is TGTGCCAGCAGCCCCGGGACAGGGGGTTCACCCCTCCACTTT. It specifies CASSPGTGGSPLHF.

The rearrangement uses TRBV6-5 and TRBJ1-4, with 9 bases lining up with TRBD1. The J segment lost 4 bases and the V segment lost 7 bases, leaving 1 base of the junction unmatched. The CDR3 is made up of 13 amino acids. Germline V gene sequence: CDR1 MNHEY, CDR2 SVGAGI. CDR3 sequence reads: CASKGQGNEKLFF. CDR3 nucleotide sequence: TGTGCCAGCAAGGGACAGGGTAATGAAAAACTGTTTTTT.

This clone was recorded only once. The V call is TRBV5-4, the J call TRBJ2-3; 8 nucleotides agree with TRBD2. Looked up from germline, CDR1 is SGHNT and CDR2 is YYREEE (reference sequence). The length of the CDR3 is 15 residues. The J segment lost 7 bases and the V segment lost 5 bases, leaving 12 bases of the junction unmatched. The chain's CDR3 is CASSATRGGLNTQYF. CDR3 nucleotide sequence: TGTGCCAGCAGTGCTACCCGGGGGGGCCTAAATACGCAGTATTTT.

The chain carries TRBV7-9 and TRBJ2-3; 7 positions match TRBD2. CDR3 length: 17 amino acids. The junction had 11 bases not matched to a gene; V was cut back by 4 bases and J by 1 base. Germline CDR1 SEHNR, CDR2 FQNEAQ (reference sequence). The CDR3 spells CASSSRVAGVGTDTQYF. CDR3 in DNA: TGTGCCAGCAGCTCCAGGGTGGCGGGAGTGGGCACAGATACGCAGTATTTT.

The V and J genes are TRBV7-9 and TRBJ2-7; a possible D gene is TRBD2 (6 bases). Germline V CDR1 and CDR2: SEHNR, FQNEAQ (reference sequence). This CDR3 has 12 residues. V shed 5 bases and J shed 3 bases, with 8 bases lying between them. The CDR3 loop reads CASSLRDYEQYF. The CDR3 bases are TGTGCCAGCAGCCTGCGGGACTACGAGCAGTACTTC.

The chain links TRBV6-4 to TRBJ2-1, with D perhaps TRBD1 (5 bases). Trimming stripped 2 bases from V and 5 bases from J, with 7 bases between. This CDR3 contains 13 residues. The germline V gene encodes CDR1 MRHNA and CDR2 SNTAGT. CDR3 sequence reads: CASSDTDNNEQFF. Written as DNA, the CDR3 is TGTGCCAGCAGTGACACGGACAACAATGAGCAGTTCTTC.

The CDR3 here is CASSLGLAGSLGYNEQFF. The CDR3 DNA is TGTGCCAGCAGCTTGGGACTAGCGGGATCCTTGGGTTACAATGAGCAGTTCTTC. The chain recombines TRBV7-3 with TRBJ2-1, with 13 bases matching TRBD2. Trimming at V came to 3 bases and at J to 4 bases, leaving 9 bases not matched to a gene. This CDR3 has 18 residues. CDR1 and CDR2 (germline): SGHTA, FQGTGA.

This chain joins TRBV6-5 and TRBJ2-7, with 7 bases aligning to TRBD2. This CDR3 is 16 amino acids long. CDR1 and CDR2 (germline): MNHEY, SVGAGI. Trimming took 2 bases from V and 3 from J; bases not matched to a gene: 10. CDR3 in amino acids: CASSYNSGAPSYEQYF. The CDR3 DNA reads as TGTGCCAGCAGTTACAACAGCGGGGCACCGAGCTACGAGCAGTACTTC.

This chain uses TRBV6-1 with TRBJ1-1; D not certain. V lost 6 bases, J lost 8 bases, and 16 bases lay in between. Germline V gene sequence: CDR1 MNHNS, CDR2 SASEGT. The CDR3 runs to 13 residues. In nucleotides, the CDR3 is TGTGCCAGCAGCCACACACCGTTTTTCGAAGCTTTCTTT. This sequence encodes CASSHTPFFEAFF.

This chain uses TRBV18 with TRBJ2-5, with TRBD1 as a possible D gene (6 bases). The CDR3 is 15 amino acids. CDR1 and CDR2 from the germline V gene are KGHSH and LQKENI. The V gene lost 3 bases and the J gene lost 5 bases, with 16 bases spanning the gap. CDR3 DNA sequence: TGTGCCAGCTCACCCCCTCAGGGGCGATCGGAGACCCAGTACTTC. Translating gives CASSPPQGRSETQYF.

The CDR3 bases are TGTGCCAGCAGCTTAGCTAGGGGGAACAATGAGCAGTTCTTC. Its translation: CASSLARGNNEQFF. The rearrangement links TRBV7-2 to TRBJ2-1; TRBD1 might be the D (6 bases). This CDR3 region has 14 residues. Trimming removed 0 bases at V and 5 bases at J, with 8 bases between. Germline V CDR1 and CDR2: SGHTA, FQGNSA.

The chain links TRBV29-1 to TRBJ2-2; 8 nucleotides match TRBD1. This CDR3 region has 16 residues. Per germline, CDR1 SQVTM and CDR2 ANQGSEA. The J segment lost 0 bases and the V segment lost 6 bases, leaving 9 bases of the junction unmatched. CDR3: CSVATGGGSNTGELFF. The CDR3 DNA sequence: TGCAGCGTGGCTACAGGGGGTGGTTCGAACACCGGGGAGCTGTTTTTT.

This chain connects TRBV19 to TRBJ2-1; D remains unclear. Deletions cut 0 bases from V and 4 bases from J, with 4 bases between. Germline CDR1 LNHDA, CDR2 SQIVND (reference sequence). The CDR3 is 13 amino acids. The CDR3 loop reads CASSIDHYNEQFF. In DNA, the CDR3 is TGTGCCAGTAGTATAGACCATTACAATGAGCAGTTCTTC.

This clone was seen once. V and J are TRBV20-1 and TRBJ2-5; 7 bases are a match to TRBD1. Germline V gives CDR1 DFQATT, CDR2 SNEGSKA (reference sequence). Germline trimming cut 7 bases from V and 1 base from J; bases unmatched to any gene: 0. CDR3 size: 11 residues. DNA for the CDR3: TGCAGTGGGGACAGCCAAGAGACCCAGTACTTC. Protein sequence: CSGDSQETQYF.

V gene TRBV29-1 combines with J gene TRBJ1-1; no firm D call. The V end lost 4 bases, the J end lost 1 base, and 10 bases lay between the germline ends. The CDR3 is 13 amino acids. Germline V gene sequence: CDR1 SQVTM, CDR2 ANQGSEA. This CDR3 is CSVVGPGNTEAFF. In DNA, the CDR3 is TGCAGCGTTGTCGGTCCAGGGAACACTGAAGCTTTCTTT.

The rearrangement links TRBV4-1 to TRBJ2-3; D is undetermined. Trimming took 2 bases from V and 11 from J, leaving 11 bases between them. This CDR3 is 12 amino acids long. CDR1 and CDR2 (germline): MGHRA, YSYEKL. CDR3 DNA sequence: TGCGCCAGCAGCCAATACGGGTCTGTGCAGTATTTT. As protein: CASSQYGSVQYF.

V usage is TRBV5-1 and J usage is TRBJ2-1; D perhaps matches TRBD1 (5 bases). CDR1 and CDR2 from the germline V gene are SGHRS and YFSETQ. The CDR3 sequence is 17 residues long. The V end was cut by 0 bases, the J end by 0 bases, with 13 bases between. Written as DNA, the CDR3 is TGCGCCAGCAGCTTGGGTCCAGGGCGAAGCTCCTACAATGAGCAGTTCTTC. Protein sequence: CASSLGPGRSSYNEQFF.

This chain's CDR3 is CSAGQSGTEAFF. In DNA, the CDR3 is TGCAGCGCTGGACAATCGGGCACTGAAGCTTTCTTT. The chain combines TRBV29-1 with TRBJ1-1, with D possibly being TRBD1 (5 bases). With 7 bases removed from V and 4 bases from J, the gap between germline ends came to 13 bases. CDR3 length: 12 residues. The V gene's germline CDR1 is SQVTM and CDR2 ANQGSEA.

V gene TRBV10-1 combines with J gene TRBJ2-1; TRBD2 matches 15 bases. CDR1 is WNHNN, CDR2 SYGVQD, per germline (reference sequence). V dropped 8 bases and J dropped 9; count of bases not matched to a gene: 8. The length of the CDR3 is 15 residues. The CDR3 reads CASGGLAGGLGEQFF. The CDR3 DNA is TGCGCCAGCGGGGGACTAGCGGGGGGTTTGGGTGAGCAGTTCTTC.